Presented here are 21 T cell receptor beta chains from one specimen sequenced in a study of beta chain features in type 1 diabetes. The isolated RNA, all of it, was reverse transcribed, so expressed TCRB transcripts were what got sequenced. Data came from immunoSEQ multiplex PCR; TCRdb stores just in-frame clones and leaves some out. The data show about 350,000 clones, 15% to 20% seen once. Sequencing input: naive CD4+ T cells from blood. Source of these receptors: a woman in her late teens or twenties in good health.

The chain recombines TRBV7-2 with TRBJ1-5; D gene unclear. The V gene lost 1 base and the J gene lost 12 bases, with 10 bases spanning the gap. The CDR3 runs to 12 residues. Germline V CDR1 and CDR2: SGHTA, FQGNSA. CDR3 bases: TGTGCCAGCAGCTTAGGGCAGACTATCCAGCATTTT. Amino acid sequence: CASSLGQTIQHF.

This clone has a handful of counts. The chain has TRBV5-1 and TRBJ1-1; a possible D gene is TRBD1 (6 bases). Germline V lookup: CDR1 SGHRS, CDR2 YFSETQ. The CDR3 is made up of 17 amino acids. V lost 4 bases to trimming and J lost 2 bases, with 21 bases between them. In nucleotides, the CDR3 is TGCGCCAGCAGCGCCTTGGGGGGGGCAGGGTTCAACACTGAAGCTTTCTTT. Amino acid sequence: CASSALGGAGFNTEAFF.

This clone was detected only once. The J gene is TRBJ2-7, the V gene TRBV5-4, with D uncertain. The CDR3 has 12 residues. CDR1 SGHNT and CDR2 YYREEE come from the germline V gene (reference sequence). The V end was cut by 2 bases, the J end by 3 bases, with 6 bases between. The CDR3 sequence is CASSFNGYEQYF. The CDR3 bases are TGTGCCAGCAGCTTTAACGGCTACGAGCAGTACTTC.

The J gene is TRBJ2-7, the V gene TRBV2, with 7 bases lining up with TRBD2. The germline CDR1 and CDR2 sequences are SNHLY and FYNNEI. V was clipped by 3 bases and J by 5 bases; unmatched bases: 4. CDR3 length equals 13 residues. CDR3 sequence (DNA): TGTGCCAGCAGTGATGGGGGGGAGGACGAGCAGTACTTC. It yields the protein CASSDGGEDEQYF.

This clone has a handful of counts. The chain recombines TRBV7-8 with TRBJ1-2; D is possibly TRBD1 (6 bases). V was clipped by 4 bases and J by 0 bases, with 9 bases between them. CDR1 SGHVS and CDR2 FQNEAQ come from the germline V gene. CDR3 length equals 14 residues. The CDR3 region has the DNA TGTGCCAGCAGCTCCACAGGGACTAACTATGGCTACACCTTC. It is translated as CASSSTGTNYGYTF. Complete variable domain (other parts from reference TRBV7-8 and TRBJ1-2): GAGVSQSPRYKVAKRGQDVALRCDPISGHVSLFWYQQALGQGPEFLTYFQNEAQLDKSGLPSDRFFAERPEGSVSTLKIQRTQQEDSAVYLCASSSTGTNYGYTFGSGTRLTVV.

This clone occurred a few times. The V gene is TRBV7-8, the J gene TRBJ2-3; 14 nucleotides agree with TRBD2. CDR1 is SGHVS, CDR2 FQNEAQ, per germline. The ends lost 5 bases at V and 7 bases at J; junction bases unmatched: 8. The CDR3 runs 16 residues. CDR3 DNA sequence: TGTGCCAGCAGCGACCGACTAGCGGGGGGGCGAAATACGCAGTATTTT. Its translation is CASSDRLAGGRNTQYF.

This clone was found a few times. The gene calls are TRBV6-5 and TRBJ1-3, with 8 bases that match TRBD1. CDR1 and CDR2 from the germline V gene are MNHEY and SVGAGI. The ends lost 2 bases at V and 0 bases at J; junction bases unmatched: 0. The CDR3 sequence is 15 residues long. The CDR3 coding sequence is TGTGCCAGCAGTTACGGGACAGGCTCTGGAAACACCATATATTTT. It specifies CASSYGTGSGNTIYF.

In its sample, this clone was seen a few times. The V gene is TRBV4-3, the J gene TRBJ1-2; TRBD1 agrees at 7 bases. Germline assignment: CDR1 LGHNA and CDR2 YSLEER. J was trimmed by 4 bases and V by 3 bases; bases with no gene match: 8. The CDR3 runs 15 residues. The DNA for the CDR3 is TGCGCCAGCAGCCAGGCCACAGGGGAGGTCTATGGCTACACCTTC. Residues: CASSQATGEVYGYTF.

This clone came up a few times. This sequence joins TRBV27 and TRBJ2-5, with D maybe TRBD2 (6 bases). From germline, CDR1 is MNHEY and CDR2 SMNVEV (reference sequence). CDR3 length: 13 amino acids. The V end lost 4 bases, the J end lost 5 bases, and 11 bases lay between the germline ends. This CDR3 reads CASSWSGRETQYF. DNA of the CDR3: TGTGCCAGCAGTTGGAGCGGGCGGGAGACCCAGTACTTC.

This chain connects TRBV18 to TRBJ2-5; either TRBD1 or TRBD2 may supply D (6 bases each). The CDR3 contains 17 residues. Germline CDR1 reads KGHSH; CDR2 reads LQKENI. V was cut by 4 bases and J by 9 bases, with 27 bases left in between. DNA of the CDR3: TGTGCCAGCTCACAACCGGGGGCCTCGACAGGCCCTCAGGCCCAGTACTTC. The encoded protein is CASSQPGASTGPQAQYF.

This clone turned up a few times. The rearrangement links TRBV4-1 to TRBJ2-7; possible D gene TRBD1, 6 bases. Between the trimmed V and J ends, which lost 2 bases and 0 bases, there was a span of 11 bases. Germline V CDR1 and CDR2: MGHRA, YSYEKL. The CDR3 contains 15 residues. CDR3 DNA sequence: TGCGCCAGCAGCCAACCGGGACAAAGCTCCTACGAGCAGTACTTC. Translating it yields CASSQPGQSSYEQYF.

This clone came up a few times. This chain connects TRBV13 to TRBJ2-7, with D possibly TRBD2 on 6 matching bases. The CDR3 consists of 14 residues. V dropped 4 bases and J dropped 2 bases, with 12 bases sitting between them. The V gene's germline CDR1 is PRHDT and CDR2 FYEKMQ (reference sequence). The CDR3 nucleotides read TGTGCCAGCAGCTCTAGGACTACCACCTACGAGCAGTACTTC. Translating gives CASSSRTTTYEQYF.

There are a few counts of this clone. This rearrangement joins TRBV5-1 to TRBJ2-1; 11 bases are a match to TRBD2. V was clipped by 0 bases and J by 7 bases; unmatched bases: 6. The CDR3 totals 16 residues. Per the germline V gene, CDR1 is SGHRS and CDR2 is YFSETQ. The CDR3 is CASSLEWTSGWNEQFF. In nucleotides, the CDR3 is TGCGCCAGCAGCTTGGAATGGACTAGCGGGTGGAATGAGCAGTTCTTC.

The chain carries TRBV20-1 and TRBJ2-7, with TRBD1 as a possible D gene (5 bases). Germline loops: CDR1 DFQATT, CDR2 SNEGSKA (reference sequence). CDR3 size: 11 residues. Trimming left V 7 bases short and J 2 bases short, with 9 bases between. The CDR3 DNA reads TGCAGTGTCAGGGCGACCTACGAGCAGTACTTC. Its translation is CSVRATYEQYF.

The CDR3 DNA sequence: TGTGCCAGCGGATCCCAGCGGTTCCAAGAGACCCAGTACTTC. It specifies CASGSQRFQETQYF. The V call is TRBV18, the J call TRBJ2-5; a possible D gene is TRBD2 (5 bases). This CDR3 is 14 amino acids long. V was trimmed by 8 bases and J by 1 base, leaving 14 bases between them. Germline-derived CDR1 and CDR2 are KGHSH and LQKENI.

This chain links TRBV11-1 with TRBJ2-1; TRBD1 matches 11 bases. The CDR3 sequence is 16 residues long. Germline V gene data show CDR1 as SGHAT and CDR2 as FQDESV (reference sequence). With V trimmed by 4 bases and J by 8 bases, 10 bases remained unmatched. The CDR3 nucleotides are TGTGCCAGCAGCTCGCCCGGGACAGGGGGTCGGGATGAGCAGTTCTTC. This translates into CASSSPGTGGRDEQFF.

The sample holds a few counts of this clone. V usage is TRBV9 and J usage is TRBJ2-1, with D possibly being TRBD2 (5 bases). CDR1 is SGDLS, CDR2 YYNGEE, per germline. V lost 3 bases and J 0 bases, leaving 19 bases between the germline ends. The CDR3 is made up of 18 amino acids. CDR3 in DNA: TGTGCCAGCAGCGCCCGAGGGCGTTCCTTAAGCTCCTACAATGAGCAGTTCTTC. It yields the protein CASSARGRSLSSYNEQFF.

V is TRBV7-3 and J is TRBJ2-6; TRBD2 might be the D (6 bases). This CDR3 spans 16 amino acids. Trimming left V 5 bases short and J 4 bases short, with 15 bases between. Per germline, CDR1 SGHTA and CDR2 FQGTGA. CDR3 sequence reads: CASSPRRGLGANVLTF. CDR3 DNA: TGTGCCAGCAGCCCCCGGCGGGGTTTAGGGGCCAACGTCCTGACTTTC.

The V call is TRBV5-4, the J call TRBJ2-5, with D perhaps TRBD2 (6 bases). The CDR3 runs to 14 residues. Germline CDR1 SGHNT, CDR2 YYREEE (reference sequence). Trimming took off 0 bases at V and 4 bases at J, with 10 bases between the two ends. CDR3 amino acids: CASSLVAAGETQYF. The CDR3 nucleotides are TGTGCCAGCAGCTTGGTAGCGGCAGGAGAGACCCAGTACTTC.

The table lists this clone with a few counts. The V call is TRBV2, the J call TRBJ2-7; TRBD1 agrees at 9 bases. Germline V gives CDR1 SNHLY, CDR2 FYNNEI. CDR3 size: 14 residues. J gave up 1 base and V 8 bases, and 6 bases lay outside the gene matches. The CDR3: CASGGGQGSYEQYF. The CDR3 DNA follows: TGTGCCAGCGGTGGGGGACAGGGTTCCTACGAGCAGTACTTC.

The chain has TRBV25-1 and TRBJ1-3; 7 bases are shared with TRBD1. J lost 2 bases, V lost 6 bases, and 10 bases had no gene match. The CDR3 length is 16 residues. CDR1 and CDR2 from the germline V gene are MGHDK and SYGVNS. This CDR3 reads CASSPTGIVPGNTIYF. CDR3 sequence (DNA): TGTGCCAGCAGCCCGACAGGGATAGTCCCTGGAAACACCATATATTTT.